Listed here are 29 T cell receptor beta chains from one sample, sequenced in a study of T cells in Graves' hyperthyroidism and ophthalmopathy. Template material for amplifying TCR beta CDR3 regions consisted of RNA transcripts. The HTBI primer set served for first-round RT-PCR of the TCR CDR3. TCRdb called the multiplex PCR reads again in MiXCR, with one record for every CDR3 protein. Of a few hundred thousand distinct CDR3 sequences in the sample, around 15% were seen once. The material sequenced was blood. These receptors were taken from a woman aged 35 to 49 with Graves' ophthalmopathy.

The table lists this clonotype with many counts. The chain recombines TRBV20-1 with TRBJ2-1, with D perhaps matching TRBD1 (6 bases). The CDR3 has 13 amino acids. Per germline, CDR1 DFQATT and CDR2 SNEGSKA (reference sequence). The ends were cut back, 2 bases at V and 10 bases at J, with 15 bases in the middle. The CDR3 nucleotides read TGCAGTGCTAGAAACCGGGACAATATGGAGCAGTTCTTC. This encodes CSARNRDNMEQFF.

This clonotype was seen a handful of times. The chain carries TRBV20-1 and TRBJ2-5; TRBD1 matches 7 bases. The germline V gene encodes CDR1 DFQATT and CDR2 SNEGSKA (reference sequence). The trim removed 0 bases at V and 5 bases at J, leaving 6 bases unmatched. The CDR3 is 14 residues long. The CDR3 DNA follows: TGCAGTGCTAGAGATTTGACAGGGATGGAGACCCAGTACTTC. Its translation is CSARDLTGMETQYF.

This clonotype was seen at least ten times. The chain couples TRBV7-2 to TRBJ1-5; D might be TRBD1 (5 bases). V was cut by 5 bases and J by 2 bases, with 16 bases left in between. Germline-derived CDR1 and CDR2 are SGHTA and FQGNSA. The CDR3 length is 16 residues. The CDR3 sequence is CASSPQQGMGNQPQHF. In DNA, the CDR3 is TGTGCCAGCAGCCCCCAGCAGGGCATGGGCAATCAGCCCCAGCATTTT.

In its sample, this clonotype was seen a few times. DNA for the CDR3: TGTGCCTGGAGTGTACTGGGTCGGGGTGGCTACACCTTC. It specifies CAWSVLGRGGYTF. The V gene is TRBV30, the J gene TRBJ1-2, with D unclear. CDR1 GTSNPN and CDR2 SVGIG come from the germline V gene (reference sequence). V was cut by 0 bases and J by 7 bases, with 12 bases left in between. The CDR3 totals 13 residues.

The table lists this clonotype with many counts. In DNA form, the CDR3 reads TGTGCCAGCTCACCAAGCGCATGGTACTCTGGAAACACCATATATTTT. It encodes CASSPSAWYSGNTIYF. V and J are TRBV18 and TRBJ1-3; D not certain. The CDR3 runs to 16 residues. From germline, CDR1 is KGHSH and CDR2 LQKENI. Trimming removed 2 bases at V and 0 bases at J, with 11 bases between.

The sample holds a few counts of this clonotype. CDR3 amino acids: CSVEASTRSYNEQFF. DNA of the CDR3: TGCAGCGTTGAGGCCTCGACCCGCTCCTACAATGAGCAGTTCTTC. The J gene is TRBJ2-1, the V gene TRBV29-1; D is ambiguous. Between the trimmed V and J ends, which lost 3 bases and 0 bases, there was a span of 12 bases. This CDR3 is 15 amino acids long. CDR1 and CDR2 from the germline V gene are SQVTM and ANQGSEA.

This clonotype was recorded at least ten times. The DNA for the CDR3 is TGTGCCAGCAGCCCTCGTGCGCGGGGGGGTCTCGGGGTGTATACGCAGTATTTT. This sequence encodes CASSPRARGGLGVYTQYF. V gene TRBV7-8 combines with J gene TRBJ2-3, with 9 bases identical to TRBD2. The V segment lost 5 bases and the J segment 7 bases; nucleotides outside the gene matches: 19. This CDR3 comprises 18 residues. Per the germline V gene, CDR1 is SGHVS and CDR2 is FQNEAQ.

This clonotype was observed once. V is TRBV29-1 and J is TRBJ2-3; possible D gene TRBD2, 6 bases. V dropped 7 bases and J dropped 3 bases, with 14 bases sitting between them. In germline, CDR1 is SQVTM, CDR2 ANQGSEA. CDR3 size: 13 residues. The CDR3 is CSARRGGTDTQYF. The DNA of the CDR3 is TGCAGCGCTCGGAGGGGCGGAACAGATACGCAGTATTTT.

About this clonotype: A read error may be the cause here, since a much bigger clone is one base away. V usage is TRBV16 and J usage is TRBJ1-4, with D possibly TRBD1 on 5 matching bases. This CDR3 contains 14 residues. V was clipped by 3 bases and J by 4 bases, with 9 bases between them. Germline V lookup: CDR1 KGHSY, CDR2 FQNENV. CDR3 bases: TGTGCCAGCAGCCAGGGACGGATTAATGAAAAACTGTTTTTT. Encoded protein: CASSQGRINEKLFF.

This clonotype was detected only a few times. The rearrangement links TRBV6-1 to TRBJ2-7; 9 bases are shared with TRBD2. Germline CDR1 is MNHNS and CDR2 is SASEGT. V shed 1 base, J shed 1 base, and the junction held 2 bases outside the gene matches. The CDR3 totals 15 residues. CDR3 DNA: TGTGCCAGCAGTGAAGATAGCGGGGGATCCTACGAGCAGTACTTC. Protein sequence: CASSEDSGGSYEQYF.

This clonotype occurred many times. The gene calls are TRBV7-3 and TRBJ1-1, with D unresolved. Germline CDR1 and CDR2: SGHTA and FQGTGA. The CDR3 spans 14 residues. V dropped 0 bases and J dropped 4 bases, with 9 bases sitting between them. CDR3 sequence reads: CASSLTFGVTEAFF. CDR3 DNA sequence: TGTGCCAGCAGCTTAACTTTCGGGGTCACTGAAGCTTTCTTT.

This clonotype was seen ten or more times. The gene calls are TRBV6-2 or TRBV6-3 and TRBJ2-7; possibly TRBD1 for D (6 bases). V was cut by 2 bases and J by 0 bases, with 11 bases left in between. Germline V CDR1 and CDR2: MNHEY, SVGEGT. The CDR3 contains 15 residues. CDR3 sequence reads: CASSYNLTGSYEQYF. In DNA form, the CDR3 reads TGTGCCAGCAGTTACAATCTGACAGGCTCCTACGAGCAGTACTTC.

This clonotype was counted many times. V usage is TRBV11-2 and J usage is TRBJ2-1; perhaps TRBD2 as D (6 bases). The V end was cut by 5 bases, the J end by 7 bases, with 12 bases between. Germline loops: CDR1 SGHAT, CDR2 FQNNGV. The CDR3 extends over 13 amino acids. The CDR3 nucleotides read TGTGCCAGCAGCGCGGTAGGAGGGAATGAGCAGTTCTTC. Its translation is CASSAVGGNEQFF. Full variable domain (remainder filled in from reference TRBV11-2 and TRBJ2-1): EAGVAQSPRYKIIEKRQSVAFWCNPISGHATLYWYQQILGQGPKLLIQFQNNGVVDDSQLPKDRFSAERLKGVDSTLKIQPAKLEDSAVYLCASSAVGGNEQFFGPGTRLTVL.

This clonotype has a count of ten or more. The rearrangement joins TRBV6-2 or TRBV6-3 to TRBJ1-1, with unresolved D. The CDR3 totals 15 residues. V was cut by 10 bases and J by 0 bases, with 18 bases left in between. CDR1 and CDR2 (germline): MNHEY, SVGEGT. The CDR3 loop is CATLKGSPMNTEAFF. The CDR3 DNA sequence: TGTGCCACCCTGAAAGGGTCCCCTATGAACACTGAAGCTTTCTTT.

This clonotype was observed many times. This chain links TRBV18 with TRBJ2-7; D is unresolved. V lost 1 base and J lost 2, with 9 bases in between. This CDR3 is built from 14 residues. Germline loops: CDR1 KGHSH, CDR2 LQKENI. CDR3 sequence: CASSPLPGPYEQYF. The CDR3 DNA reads TGTGCCAGCTCACCACTACCGGGCCCCTACGAGCAGTACTTC.

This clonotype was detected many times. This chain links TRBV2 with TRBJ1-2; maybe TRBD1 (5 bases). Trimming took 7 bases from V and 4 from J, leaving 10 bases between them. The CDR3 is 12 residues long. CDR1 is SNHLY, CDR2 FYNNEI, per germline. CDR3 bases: TGTGCCAGCACGCAACAGGTCTATGGCTACACCTTC. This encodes CASTQQVYGYTF.

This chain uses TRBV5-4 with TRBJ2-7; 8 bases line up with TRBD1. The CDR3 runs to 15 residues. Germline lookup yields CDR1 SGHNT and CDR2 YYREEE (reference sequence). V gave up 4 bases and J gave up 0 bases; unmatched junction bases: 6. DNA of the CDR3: TGTGCCAGCAGCCCGGACAGGGATTACTCCTACGAGCAGTACTTC. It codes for CASSPDRDYSYEQYF.

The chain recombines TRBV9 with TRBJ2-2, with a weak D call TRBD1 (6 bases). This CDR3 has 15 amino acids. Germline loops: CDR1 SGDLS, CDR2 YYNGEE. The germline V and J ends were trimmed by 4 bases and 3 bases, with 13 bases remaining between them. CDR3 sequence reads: CASSPGTLYTGELFF. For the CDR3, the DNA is TGTGCCAGCAGCCCCGGGACACTGTACACCGGGGAGCTGTTTTTT.

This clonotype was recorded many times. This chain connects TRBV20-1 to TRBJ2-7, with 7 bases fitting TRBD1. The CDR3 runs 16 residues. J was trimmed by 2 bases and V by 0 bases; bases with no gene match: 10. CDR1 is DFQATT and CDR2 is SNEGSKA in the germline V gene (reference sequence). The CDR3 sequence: CSARDPNRGGPYEQYF. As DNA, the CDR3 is TGCAGTGCTAGAGACCCGAACAGGGGTGGGCCCTACGAGCAGTACTTC.

The CDR3 nucleotides are TGCAGTGCCGCTTTGACTAGCGGGATAGAGGGCTCCTACAATGAGCAGTTCTTC. Its translation is CSAALTSGIEGSYNEQFF. This chain connects TRBV20-1 to TRBJ2-1, with 11 bases fitting TRBD2. Unmatched junction bases numbered 13, after V lost 6 bases and J lost 0 bases. This CDR3 has 18 residues. Germline assignment: CDR1 DFQATT and CDR2 SNEGSKA (reference sequence).

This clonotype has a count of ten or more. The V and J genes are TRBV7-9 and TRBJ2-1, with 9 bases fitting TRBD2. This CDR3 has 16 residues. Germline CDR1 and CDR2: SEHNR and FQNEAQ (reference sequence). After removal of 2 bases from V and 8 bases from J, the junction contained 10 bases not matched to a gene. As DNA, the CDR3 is TGTGCCAGCAGCTTATGGGAAGGCGGGAGGGCCGATGAGCAGTTCTTC. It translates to CASSLWEGGRADEQFF. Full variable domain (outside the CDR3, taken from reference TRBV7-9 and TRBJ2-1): DTGVSQNPRHKITKRGQNVTFRCDPISEHNRLYWYRQTLGQGPEFLTYFQNEAQLEKSRLLSDRFSAERPKGSFSTLEIQRTEQGDSAMYLCASSLWEGGRADEQFFGPGTRLTVL.

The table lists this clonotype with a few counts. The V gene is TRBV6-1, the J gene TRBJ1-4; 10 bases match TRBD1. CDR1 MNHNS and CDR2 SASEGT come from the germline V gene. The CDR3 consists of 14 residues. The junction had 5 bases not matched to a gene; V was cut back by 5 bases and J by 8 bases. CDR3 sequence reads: CASSSDRGYEKLFF. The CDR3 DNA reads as TGTGCCAGCAGTTCGGACAGGGGGTACGAAAAACTGTTTTTT.

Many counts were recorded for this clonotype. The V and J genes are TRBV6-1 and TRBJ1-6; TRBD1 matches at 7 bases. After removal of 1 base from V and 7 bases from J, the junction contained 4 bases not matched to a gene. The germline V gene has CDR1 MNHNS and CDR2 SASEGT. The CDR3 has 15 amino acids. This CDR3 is CASSEGQGGNSPLHF. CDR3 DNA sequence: TGTGCCAGCAGTGAAGGTCAGGGGGGGAATTCACCCCTCCACTTT.

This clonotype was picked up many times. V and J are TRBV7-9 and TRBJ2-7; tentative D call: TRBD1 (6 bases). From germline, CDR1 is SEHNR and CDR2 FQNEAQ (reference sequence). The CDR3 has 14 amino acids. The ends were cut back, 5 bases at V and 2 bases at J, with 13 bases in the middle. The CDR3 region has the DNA TGTGCCAGCAGCCTCGCACAGGGACCCTACGAGCAGTACTTC. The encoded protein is CASSLAQGPYEQYF.

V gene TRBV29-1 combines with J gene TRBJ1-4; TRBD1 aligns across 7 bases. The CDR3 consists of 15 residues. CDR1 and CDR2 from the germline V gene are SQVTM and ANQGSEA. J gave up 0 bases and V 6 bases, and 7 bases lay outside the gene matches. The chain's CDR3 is CSVRTGYSTNEKLFF. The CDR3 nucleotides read TGCAGCGTCCGGACAGGATACTCAACTAATGAAAAACTGTTTTTT.

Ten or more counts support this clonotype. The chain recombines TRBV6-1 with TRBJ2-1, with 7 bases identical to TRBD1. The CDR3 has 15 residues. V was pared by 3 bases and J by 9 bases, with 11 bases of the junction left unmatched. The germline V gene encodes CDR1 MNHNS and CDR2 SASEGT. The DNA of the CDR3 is TGTGCCAGCAGTGACCAGGGGGACCCTCCAAGTGAGCAGTTCTTC. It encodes CASSDQGDPPSEQFF.

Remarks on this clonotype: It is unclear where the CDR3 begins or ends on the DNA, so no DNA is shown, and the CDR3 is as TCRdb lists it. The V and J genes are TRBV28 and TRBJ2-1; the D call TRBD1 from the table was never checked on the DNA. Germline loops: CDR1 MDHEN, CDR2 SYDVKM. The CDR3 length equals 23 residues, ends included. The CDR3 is CASSLRGYGYTFGLGTPYNEQFF.

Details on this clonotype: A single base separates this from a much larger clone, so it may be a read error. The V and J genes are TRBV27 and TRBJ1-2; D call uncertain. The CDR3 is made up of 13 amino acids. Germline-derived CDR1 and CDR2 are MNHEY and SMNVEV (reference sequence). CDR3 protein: CASSLSASYSYTF. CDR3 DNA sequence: TGTGCCAGCAGTTTATCTGCCAGCTATAGCTACACCTTC.

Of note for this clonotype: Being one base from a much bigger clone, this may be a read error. Written as DNA, the CDR3 is TGTGCCTGGTCCCGAGATGCTTACAATGAGCAGTTCTTC. Protein product: CAWSRDAYNEQFF. The chain joins TRBV30 to TRBJ2-1; D not resolved. This CDR3 has 13 amino acids. CDR1 and CDR2 (germline): GTSNPN, SVGIG (reference sequence). Trimming took 5 bases from V and 4 from J, leaving 12 bases between them.